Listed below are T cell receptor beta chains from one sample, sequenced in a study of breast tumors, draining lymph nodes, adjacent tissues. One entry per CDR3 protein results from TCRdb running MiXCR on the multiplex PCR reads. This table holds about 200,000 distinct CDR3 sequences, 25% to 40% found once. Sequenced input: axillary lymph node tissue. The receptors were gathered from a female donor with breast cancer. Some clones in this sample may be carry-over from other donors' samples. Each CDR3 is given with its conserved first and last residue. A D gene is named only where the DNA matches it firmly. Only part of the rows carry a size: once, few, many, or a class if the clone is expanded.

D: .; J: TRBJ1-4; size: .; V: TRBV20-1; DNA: TGCAGTGCTAAAAAGCGGTATGATGGAAAACTGTTTTTT; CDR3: CSAKKRYDGKLFF
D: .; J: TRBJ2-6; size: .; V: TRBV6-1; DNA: TGTGCCAGCATCCCCGGGCTGTGCCCTGGGGCCAACGTCCTGACTTTC; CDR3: CASIPGLCPGANVLTF
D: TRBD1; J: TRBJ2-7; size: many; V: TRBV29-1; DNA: TGCAGCGTCCGGACAGGGAACTCCTACGAGCAGTACTTC; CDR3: CSVRTGNSYEQYF
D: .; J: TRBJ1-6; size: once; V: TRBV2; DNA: TGTGCCAGCAGTGGTACCGAGGGCCTCACGGGTTCACCCCTCCACTTT; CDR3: CASSGTEGLTGSPLHF
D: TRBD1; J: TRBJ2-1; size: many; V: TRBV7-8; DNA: TGTGCCAGCAGCCGACAGGGGCCTAGGGTGGATGAGCAGTTCTTC; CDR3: CASSRQGPRVDEQFF
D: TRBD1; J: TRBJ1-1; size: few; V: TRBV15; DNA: TGTGCCACCAGCAGGTTCGCCCAGGGGGCTAACGAAGCTTTCTTT; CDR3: CATSRFAQGANEAFF
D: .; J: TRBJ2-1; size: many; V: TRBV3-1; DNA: TGTGCCAGCAGCCGTGACGCGAGCTCCTACAATGAGCAGTTCTTC; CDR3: CASSRDASSYNEQFF
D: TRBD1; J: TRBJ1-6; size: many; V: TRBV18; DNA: TGTGCCAGCTCACTCGAGGACAGGGGGGCCCTCCACTTT; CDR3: CASSLEDRGALHF
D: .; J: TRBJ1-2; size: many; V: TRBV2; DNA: TGTGCCAGTACCCCGGATAACTATGGCTACACCTTC; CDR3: CASTPDNYGYTF
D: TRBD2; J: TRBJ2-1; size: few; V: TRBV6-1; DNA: TGTGCCAGCAGTCAAGTTCGGGAGGGAGAGCAGTTCTTC; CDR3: CASSQVREGEQFF
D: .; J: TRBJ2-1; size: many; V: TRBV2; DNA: TGTGCCAGCAGTTCTGGGGCCCGGGGTTATGAGCAGTTCTTC; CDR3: CASSSGARGYEQFF
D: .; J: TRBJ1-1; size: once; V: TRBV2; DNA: TGTGCCAGCAGCCAAGGACCGGAGAACACTGAAGTTTTCTTT; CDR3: CASSQGPENTEVFF
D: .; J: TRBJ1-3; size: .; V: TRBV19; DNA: TGTGCCAGTAGTATCTGGGGAGCTGGAAACACCATATATTTT; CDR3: CASSIWGAGNTIYF
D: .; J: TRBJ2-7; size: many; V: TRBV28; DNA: TGTGCCACCGAGGACCTCCTCTACGAGCAGTACTTC; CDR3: CATEDLLYEQYF
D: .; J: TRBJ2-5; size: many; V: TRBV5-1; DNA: TGCGCCAGCAGCTCCCCCGCCGGGGGTGAGACCCAGTACTTC; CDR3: CASSSPAGGETQYF
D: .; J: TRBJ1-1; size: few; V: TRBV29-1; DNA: TGCAGCGTTGTAAGTCTAAACACTGAAGCTTTCTTT; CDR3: CSVVSLNTEAFF
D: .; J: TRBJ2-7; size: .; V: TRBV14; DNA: TGTGCCAGCAGCCGGAGGATGAGCATGGGGTCTGACGCGCAGTACTTC; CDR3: CASSRRMSMGSDAQYF
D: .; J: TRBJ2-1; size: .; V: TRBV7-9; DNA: TGTGCCAGCAGCTTGGGAGTTTTTCAGTTCTTC; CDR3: CASSLGVFQFF